These 9 T cell receptor beta chains were all obtained from the same sample, sequenced in a study of yellow fever vaccine responses in identical twins (dated by TCRdb to 2016 to 2019). The method was RT-PCR. These reads were obtained on an Illumina HiSeq 2500. TCRdb applied fastp at Q25 and MiXCR to the public reads, then kept only in-frame beta chains. Each CDR3 protein appears once, grouped with its most common genes and DNA. The sample has about 6,000 distinct CDR3 sequences on record, 50% to 75% of them singletons. About 4% of the sample lies in the top ten. The sample was T cells from blood (PBMCs), unsorted or a sorted subset (not recorded which), taken before or after yellow fever vaccination (not recorded which). The receptors originated from a woman between 18 and 30 years old who received the yellow fever vaccine. Donor details come from another sample of the same person, matched by shared clones.

The chain is built from TRBV29-1 and TRBJ2-5; weak D call: TRBD2 (6 bases). The CDR3 extends over 14 amino acids. Germline values: CDR1 SQVTM, CDR2 ANQGSEA. Trimming took 3 bases from V and 5 from J, leaving 16 bases between them. CDR3 amino acids: CSVDSSGLRETQYF. The DNA of the CDR3 is TGCAGCGTTGATAGCTCGGGACTCAGGGAGACCCAGTACTTC.

V usage is TRBV4-1 and J usage is TRBJ2-3; 7 bases fit TRBD2. CDR1 is MGHRA and CDR2 is YSYEKL in the germline V gene. The CDR3 runs 16 residues. Germline trimming cut 2 bases from V and 6 bases from J; bases unmatched to any gene: 11. Written as DNA, the CDR3 is TGCGCCAGCAGCCAACGTCTAGCGGCCCGCCAGGATACGCAGTATTTT. Protein: CASSQRLAARQDTQYF.

This clonotype was detected a few times. The chain joins TRBV11-1 to TRBJ2-1; 8 bases align to TRBD1. Germline-derived CDR1 and CDR2 are SGHAT and FQDESV (reference sequence). The ends lost 5 bases at V and 5 bases at J; junction bases unmatched: 8. CDR3 length equals 15 residues. The CDR3 nucleotides read TGTGCCAGCAGCCTAGGGACAGGCGCCAACAATGAGCAGTTCTTC. This sequence encodes CASSLGTGANNEQFF. The variable domain in full, with the rest retrieved from reference TRBV11-1 and TRBJ2-1, is EAEVAQSPRYKITEKSQAVAFWCDPISGHATLYWYRQILGQGPELLVQFQDESVVDDSQLPKDRFSAERLKGVDSTLKIQPAELGDSAMYLCASSLGTGANNEQFFGPGTRLTVL.

The sample holds a few counts of this clonotype. The chain couples TRBV4-2 to TRBJ2-3; TRBD1 is a possible D gene (5 bases). The germline gives CDR1 LGHNA, CDR2 YNFKEQ. V was shortened by 1 base and J by 5 bases, with 10 bases between the two germline ends. The CDR3 has 14 amino acids. The DNA of the CDR3 is TGTGCCAGCAGCCAAGCTAGGGGTGAAGATACGCAGTATTTT. Its translation: CASSQARGEDTQYF.

The chain couples TRBV7-9 to TRBJ2-7; 7 bases line up with TRBD1. Germline values: CDR1 SEHNR, CDR2 FQNEAQ (reference sequence). The CDR3 sequence is 16 residues long. Trimming took 2 bases from V and 0 from J; bases not matched to a gene: 7. The CDR3 DNA follows: TGTGCCAGCAGCTTATTCCTGGGACAGTCCTCCTACGAGCAGTACTTC. Residues: CASSLFLGQSSYEQYF.

This chain joins TRBV29-1 and TRBJ1-3, with unresolved D. Germline V gene sequence: CDR1 SQVTM, CDR2 ANQGSEA. Trimming took 0 bases from V and 0 from J, leaving 3 bases between them. The CDR3 sequence is 13 residues long. The CDR3 sequence is CSVEDSSGNTIYF. The CDR3 DNA sequence: TGCAGCGTTGAAGACAGCTCTGGAAACACCATATATTTT.

The chain uses TRBV2 and TRBJ1-6; D is undetermined. V was pared by 7 bases and J by 3 bases, with 7 bases between. The CDR3 runs 13 residues. Germline V lookup: CDR1 SNHLY, CDR2 FYNNEI. The DNA of the CDR3 is TGTGCCAGCAAAGGCGACTATAATTCACCCCTCCACTTT. This codes for CASKGDYNSPLHF.

The rearrangement joins TRBV6-2 or TRBV6-3 to TRBJ2-7, with unresolved D. The CDR3 extends over 15 amino acids. Germline CDR1 MNHEY, CDR2 SVGEGT. The germline V and J ends were trimmed by 0 bases and 0 bases, with 9 bases remaining between them. The CDR3 sequence is CASSYSIDTSYEQYF. CDR3 bases: TGTGCCAGCAGTTACTCGATTGACACCTCCTACGAGCAGTACTTC.

This clonotype has a single count. No DNA is shown, since the ends of the CDR3 on it are uncertain; the CDR3 is the one TCRdb lists. The chain carries TRBV10-1 and TRBJ2-2. In germline, CDR1 is WNHNN, CDR2 SYGVQD (reference sequence). Counting both end residues, the CDR3 totals 15 amino acids. The CDR3 here is CASSEVSIGPGSCFF.